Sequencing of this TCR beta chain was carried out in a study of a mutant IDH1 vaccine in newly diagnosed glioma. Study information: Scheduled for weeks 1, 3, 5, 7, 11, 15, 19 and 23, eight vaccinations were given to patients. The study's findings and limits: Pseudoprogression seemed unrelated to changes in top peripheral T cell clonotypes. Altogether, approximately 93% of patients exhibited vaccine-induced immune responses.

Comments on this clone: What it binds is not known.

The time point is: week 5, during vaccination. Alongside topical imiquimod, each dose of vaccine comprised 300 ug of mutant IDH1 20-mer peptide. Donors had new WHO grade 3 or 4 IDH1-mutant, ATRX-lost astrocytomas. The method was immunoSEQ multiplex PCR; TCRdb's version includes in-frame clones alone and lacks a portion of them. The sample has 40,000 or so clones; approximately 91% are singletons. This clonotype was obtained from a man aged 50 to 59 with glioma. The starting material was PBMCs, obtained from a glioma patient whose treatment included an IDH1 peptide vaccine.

This CDR3 is CATKNHLGETQYF. As DNA, the CDR3 is TGTGCCACCAAAAACCACCTAGGCGAGACCCAGTACTTC. The chain uses TRBV10-3 and TRBJ2-5; D not certain. Germline V gives CDR1 ENHRY, CDR2 SYGVKD. The CDR3 runs to 13 residues. The V gene lost 10 bases and the J gene lost 5 bases, with 17 bases spanning the gap.